This TCR beta chain appears in the sequencing data of a study of blood T cell repertoires in COVID-19. Study context: T cells, B-cell-depleted T cells, or PBMCs supplied cDNA or gDNA.

Here immunoSEQ multiplex PCR was the method, and the copy in TCRdb shows in-frame clones only, minus some. This sample has 290,000 or so clones, with around 83% found just once. The germline V gene encodes CDR1 SGHTA and CDR2 FQGTGA. This CDR3 is 13 amino acids long. V lost 5 bases and J lost 6; bases outside the gene matches: 6. The sequencing input was PBMCs or T cells enriched from blood (not recorded which). This TCR was sampled from a middle-aged man who had been exposed to COVID-19. The V gene is TRBV7-3, the J gene TRBJ1-1; 7 bases line up with TRBD1. DNA for the CDR3: TGTGCCAGCAGCCTCGACAGGGCTTCTGAAGCTTTCTTT. Amino acids: CASSLDRASEAFF.